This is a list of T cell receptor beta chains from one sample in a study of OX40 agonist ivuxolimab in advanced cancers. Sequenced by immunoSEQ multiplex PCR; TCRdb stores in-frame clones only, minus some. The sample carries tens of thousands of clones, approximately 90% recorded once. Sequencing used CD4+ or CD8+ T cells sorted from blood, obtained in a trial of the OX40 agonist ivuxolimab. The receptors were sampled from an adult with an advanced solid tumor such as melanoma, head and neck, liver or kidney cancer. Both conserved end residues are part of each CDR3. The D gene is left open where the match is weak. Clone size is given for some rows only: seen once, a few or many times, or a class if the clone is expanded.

cdr3_aa: CASSLFRTGGLAGNNEQFF
cdr3_nt: TGCGCCAGCAGCTTGTTCAGGACAGGGGGACTAGCGGGAAACAATGAGCAGTTCTTC
d_call: TRBD2
cdr3_length: 19
v_call: TRBV5-1
j_call: TRBJ2-1
clone_size: NA

cdr3_aa: CASSLLGVNTEAFF
cdr3_nt: TGTGCCAGCAGCTTGTTGGGTGTGAACACTGAAGCTTTCTTT
d_call: NA
cdr3_length: 14
v_call: TRBV5-4
j_call: TRBJ1-1
clone_size: NA

cdr3_aa: CASRPGQLYNEQFF
cdr3_nt: TGTGCCAGCAGACCGGGACAGCTCTACAATGAGCAGTTCTTC
d_call: TRBD1
cdr3_length: 14
v_call: TRBV6-5
j_call: TRBJ2-1
clone_size: once

cdr3_aa: CASSPRGSGGAGDTQYF
cdr3_nt: TGTGCCAGCAGCCCCCGGGGTAGCGGGGGGGCAGGGGATACGCAGTATTTT
d_call: TRBD2
cdr3_length: 17
v_call: TRBV7-9
j_call: TRBJ2-3
clone_size: NA

cdr3_aa: CASSEQNNEQFF
cdr3_nt: TGCGCCAGCAGTGAACAGAACAATGAGCAGTTCTTC
d_call: NA
cdr3_length: 12
v_call: TRBV10-1
j_call: TRBJ2-1
clone_size: few

cdr3_aa: CASSLRRLSGTDTQYF
cdr3_nt: TGTGCCAGCAGCTTAAGGAGGCTGTCTGGCACAGATACGCAGTATTTT
d_call: NA
cdr3_length: 16
v_call: TRBV7-8
j_call: TRBJ2-3
clone_size: NA

cdr3_aa: CASSLMGRSSTDTQYF
cdr3_nt: TGTGCCAGCAGCTTAATGGGCAGGTCTAGCACAGATACGCAGTATTTT
d_call: NA
cdr3_length: 16
v_call: TRBV11-2
j_call: TRBJ2-3
clone_size: NA

cdr3_aa: CASSKAPSASTDTQYF
cdr3_nt: TGTGCCAGCAGCAAAGCGCCTAGCGCTAGCACAGATACGCAGTATTTT
d_call: NA
cdr3_length: 16
v_call: TRBV21-1
j_call: TRBJ2-3
clone_size: NA

cdr3_aa: CASSSGSGGNTEAFF
cdr3_nt: TGCGCCAGCAGCTCTGGGTCAGGGGGGAACACTGAAGCTTTCTTT
d_call: TRBD1
cdr3_length: 15
v_call: TRBV5-1
j_call: TRBJ1-1
clone_size: NA

cdr3_aa: CASSPQGITDTQYF
cdr3_nt: TGTGCCAGCTCACCGCAGGGGATCACAGATACGCAGTATTTT
d_call: NA
cdr3_length: 14
v_call: TRBV18
j_call: TRBJ2-3
clone_size: NA

cdr3_aa: CASSLVGSGGYEQYF
cdr3_nt: TGCGCCAGCAGCTTGGTTGGGTCGGGAGGCTACGAGCAGTACTTC
d_call: TRBD2
cdr3_length: 15
v_call: TRBV5-1
j_call: TRBJ2-7
clone_size: NA

cdr3_aa: CAINPGVPYEQYF
cdr3_nt: TGTGCCATCAATCCAGGGGTTCCTTACGAGCAGTACTTC
d_call: NA
cdr3_length: 13
v_call: TRBV10-3
j_call: TRBJ2-7
clone_size: once

cdr3_aa: CSVDLGQQETQYF
cdr3_nt: TGCAGCGTTGATTTAGGCCAACAAGAGACCCAGTACTTC
d_call: NA
cdr3_length: 13
v_call: TRBV29-1
j_call: TRBJ2-5
clone_size: NA

cdr3_aa: CASRRGGNTEAFF
cdr3_nt: TGTGCCAGCAGAAGGGGGGGGAACACTGAAGCTTTCTTT
d_call: NA
cdr3_length: 13
v_call: TRBV28
j_call: TRBJ1-1
clone_size: NA

cdr3_aa: CAIRTGADARGEQFF
cdr3_nt: TGTGCCATCAGGACAGGGGCGGATGCGCGGGGTGAGCAGTTCTTC
d_call: TRBD1
cdr3_length: 15
v_call: TRBV10-3
j_call: TRBJ2-1
clone_size: NA

cdr3_aa: CAIGQSSGSNEQFF
cdr3_nt: TGTGCCATCGGTCAATCGAGCGGGAGCAATGAGCAGTTCTTC
d_call: TRBD2
cdr3_length: 14
v_call: TRBV10-3
j_call: TRBJ2-1
clone_size: once

cdr3_aa: CASSPRQTISGNTIYF
cdr3_nt: TGTGCCAGCAGCCCACGACAGACAATCTCTGGAAACACCATATATTTT
d_call: NA
cdr3_length: 16
v_call: TRBV11-2
j_call: TRBJ1-3
clone_size: few

cdr3_aa: CASSGRDSPTEAFF
cdr3_nt: TGTGCCAGCAGCGGACGGGACAGTCCCACTGAAGCTTTCTTT
d_call: TRBD1
cdr3_length: 14
v_call: TRBV5-6
j_call: TRBJ1-1
clone_size: NA

cdr3_aa: CASSVGPLTGGGYTF
cdr3_nt: TGTGCCAGCAGCGTAGGGCCTCTAACAGGCGGTGGCTACACCTTC
d_call: NA
cdr3_length: 15
v_call: TRBV9
j_call: TRBJ1-2
clone_size: NA

cdr3_aa: CASSGTGSGLQETQYF
cdr3_nt: TGTGCCAGCAGCGGGACAGGGTCGGGGCTACAAGAGACCCAGTACTTC
d_call: TRBD1
cdr3_length: 16
v_call: TRBV5-4
j_call: TRBJ2-5
clone_size: NA